Listed below are T cell receptor beta chains from one sample, sequenced in a study of metastatic and nonmetastatic thyroid tumors. TCRdb re-analyzed the PCR reads through MiXCR. The sample lists approximately 31,000 clones, 18% occurring once. Sequencing was performed on blood. All receptors derive from a female donor with papillary thyroid cancer or a benign thyroid nodule (not recorded which). Some clones in this sample may be carry-over from other donors' samples. Each CDR3 is given with its conserved first and last residue. The D gene is left open where the match is weak. A clone size is listed for some rows: how often the clone was seen (once, few, many), or a class if it is expanded.

CASSLSGQQETQYF	TGTGCCAGCTCCCTGTCGGGACAGCAAGAGACCCAGTACTTC	TRBV18	TRBJ2-5	many	TRBD1
CASAKASNTGELFF	TGTGCCAGCGCCAAGGCATCGAACACCGGGGAGCTGTTTTTT	TRBV2	TRBJ2-2	many	NA
CAISESPSGGSYEQYF	TGTGCCATCAGTGAGTCTCCTAGCGGGGGCTCCTACGAGCAGTACTTC	TRBV10-3	TRBJ2-7	many	TRBD2
CSARIPRGLNYGYTF	TGCAGTGCTAGAATACCCCGAGGGCTCAACTATGGCTACACCTTC	TRBV20-1	TRBJ1-2	many	NA
CATRRNSGNTIYF	TGCGCCACCAGAAGGAACTCTGGAAACACCATATATTTT	TRBV5-1	TRBJ1-3	NA	NA
CASSVLDSYNEQFF	TGTGCCAGCAGCGTGTTAGATTCCTACAATGAGCAGTTCTTC	TRBV9	TRBJ2-1	many	NA
CASSFPGEDNEQFF	TGTGCCAGCAGTTTCCCGGGAGAGGACAATGAGCAGTTCTTC	TRBV6-1	TRBJ2-1	many	NA
CASSLGGPGALGNTIYF	TGTGCCAGCAGCTTAGGCGGCCCGGGGGCCTTAGGAAACACCATATATTTT	TRBV13	TRBJ1-3	many	NA
CAWGVGGADEQFF	TGTGCCTGGGGCGTGGGGGGGGCCGATGAGCAGTTCTTC	TRBV30	TRBJ2-1	many	NA
CAISLRTVPQETQYF	TGTGCCATCAGCCTGCGGACAGTGCCCCAAGAGACCCAGTACTTC	TRBV11-3	TRBJ2-5	NA	NA
CASSESVGSGNTIYF	TGCGCCAGCAGCGAGTCCGTGGGCTCTGGAAACACCATATATTTT	TRBV5-1	TRBJ1-3	many	NA
CASSVAGVSYNEQFF	TGTGCCAGCAGCGTGGCAGGGGTCTCCTATAATGAGCAGTTCTTC	TRBV9	TRBJ2-1	NA	NA
CASSLGTHAYEQYF	TGTGCCAGCAGCTTAGGGACCCACGCCTACGAGCAGTACTTC	TRBV11-2	TRBJ2-7	many	NA
CASSLGRGYEQYF	TGTGCCAGCAGTTTAGGTAGGGGCTACGAGCAGTACTTC	TRBV27	TRBJ2-7	medium-sized	NA
CASSQDPSGANVLTF	TGCGCCAGCAGCCAAGATCCCTCTGGGGCCAACGTCCTGACTTTC	TRBV4-1	TRBJ2-6	many	NA
CASSRRVDTQYF	TGTGCCAGCAGCCGCCGGGTAGATACGCAGTATTTT	TRBV12-3/TRBV12-4	TRBJ2-3	many	NA
CASSQNIMGTGELFF	TGCGCCAGCAGCCAAAATATCATGGGGACCGGGGAGCTGTTTTTT	TRBV4-1	TRBJ2-2	many	NA
CASSPPGREGNIQYF	TGTGCCAGCAGCCCGCCGGGCAGGGAGGGAAACATTCAGTACTTC	TRBV7-9	TRBJ2-4	many	TRBD2
CASSLAGQANEQFF	TGCGCCAGCAGCTTGGCGGGACAGGCGAATGAGCAGTTCTTC	TRBV5-1	TRBJ2-1	many	TRBD1
CASSSEAKNIQYF	TGCGCCAGCAGCTCCGAAGCCAAAAACATTCAGTACTTC	TRBV5-1	TRBJ2-4	many	NA
CASTSSHPNYGYTF	TGTGCCAGTACCTCCTCTCACCCCAACTATGGCTACACCTTC	TRBV19	TRBJ1-2	many	NA
CASSDLDRVSYEQYF	TGTGCCAGCAGCGACCTGGACAGGGTTTCATACGAGCAGTACTTC	TRBV5-6	TRBJ2-7	many	TRBD1
CASSFSNTVELFF	TGTGCCAGCAGTTTTTCTAACACCGTGGAGCTGTTTTTT	TRBV28	TRBJ2-2	NA	NA
CASSTTRLTNEKLFF	TGTGCCAGTAGTACTACACGGCTAACTAATGAAAAACTGTTTTTT	TRBV19	TRBJ1-4	many	NA
CANRGSVSYNEQFF	TGTGCCAACAGAGGGAGTGTCTCCTACAATGAGCAGTTCTTC	TRBV28	TRBJ2-1	NA	NA
CASSLWGRDRGRFGELFF	TGTGCCAGCAGTTTATGGGGTAGGGACAGGGGGCGCTTCGGGGAGCTGTTTTTT	TRBV28	TRBJ2-2	NA	TRBD1
CASSFLGPVGYTF	TGTGCCAGCAGCTTTCTTGGACCGGTTGGCTACACCTTC	TRBV7-9	TRBJ1-2	many	NA
CASSYRTWEEGPFF	TGTGCCAGCAGTTACAGGACTTGGGAGGAAGGGCCTTTCTTT	TRBV6-2/TRBV6-3	TRBJ1-1	few	NA
CASSYDRGPANNSPLHF	TGTGCCAGCAGCTATGACAGGGGACCAGCGAATAATTCACCCCTCCACTTT	TRBV11-2	TRBJ1-6	many	TRBD1
CASSERACGRDQETQYF	TGTGCTAGCAGTGAAAGGGCATGCGGGAGGGATCAAGAGACCCAGTACTTC	TRBV2	TRBJ2-5	NA	TRBD2
CASSLRLETQYF	TGCGCCAGCAGCTTGAGGTTAGAGACCCAGTACTTC	TRBV5-1	TRBJ2-5	many	NA
CASSPRTGIIRALARNIQYF	TGTGCCAGCTCACCCCGGACAGGGATAATTCGGGCTTTAGCCAGAAACATTCAGTACTTC	TRBV18	TRBJ2-4	NA	TRBD1
CSARPPNTGGTEAFF	TGCAGTGCTAGACCCCCCAACACAGGGGGCACTGAAGCTTTCTTT	TRBV20-1	TRBJ1-1	many	TRBD1
CASTAGTANSPLHF	TGTGCCAGCACTGCGGGGACAGCGAATTCACCCCTCCACTTT	TRBV28	TRBJ1-6	many	TRBD1
CASRGAGGNTEAFF	TGTGCCAGCAGGGGGGCAGGGGGCAACACTGAAGCTTTCTTT	TRBV2	TRBJ1-1	many	TRBD1
CASSPRQTRQEAQYF	TGTGCCAGCAGCCCGAGACAGACGAGGCAAGAGGCCCAGTACTTC	TRBV11-3	TRBJ2-5	few	NA
CASQVAGQETQYF	TGTGCCAGCCAAGTAGCGGGGCAAGAGACCCAGTACTTC	TRBV12-3/TRBV12-4	TRBJ2-5	many	TRBD2
CASSLETGNYGYTF	TGTGCCAGTAGTCTCGAGACGGGGAACTATGGCTACACCTTC	TRBV19	TRBJ1-2	many	NA
CASSLDGGSPLHF	TGTGCAAGCAGCTTAGACGGCGGGTCACCCCTCCACTTT	TRBV7-6	TRBJ1-6	NA	NA
CASSIGTGTGNTIYF	TGTGCCAGCAGCATTGGGACAGGGACTGGAAACACCATATATTTT	TRBV7-3	TRBJ1-3	NA	TRBD1
CSGGAYEQYF	TGCAGCGGGGGGGCCTACGAGCAGTACTTC	TRBV20-1	TRBJ2-7	many	TRBD2
CASSQDLQVGYQETQYF	TGTGCCAGCAGCCAAGATCTTCAAGTCGGGTACCAAGAGACCCAGTACTTC	TRBV14	TRBJ2-5	NA	NA
CASSLSDPYEQYF	TGTGCCAGCAGCTTATCTGATCCCTACGAGCAGTACTTC	TRBV7-9	TRBJ2-7	many	NA
CASSDSAGGPNEQFF	TGTGCCAGCAGTGACTCTGCGGGGGGGCCCAATGAGCAGTTCTTC	TRBV6-4	TRBJ2-1	many	TRBD2
CAISEGPVYTEAFF	TGTGCCATCAGTGAAGGACCCGTGTACACTGAAGCTTTCTTT	TRBV10-3	TRBJ1-1	many	NA
CASRFTTGPQESYEQYF	TGTGCCAGCAGATTTACGACAGGGCCACAAGAATCCTACGAGCAGTACTTC	TRBV6-9	TRBJ2-7	few	TRBD1
CASSPEGVQPQHF	TGCGCCAGCAGCCCGGAGGGTGTTCAGCCCCAGCATTTT	TRBV5-1	TRBJ1-5	many	NA
CASSPGRSGGRGEAFF	TGTGCCAGCAGTCCTGGAAGATCGGGGGGTCGTGGTGAAGCTTTCTTT	TRBV6-1	TRBJ1-1	few	NA
CASSFREQLANLYTGELFF	TGTGCCAGCAGTTTTAGGGAACAACTAGCGAACTTATACACCGGGGAGCTGTTTTTT	TRBV28	TRBJ2-2	many	TRBD2
CASSLGCPISTDTQYF	TGTGCCAGCAGCTTGGGCTGTCCCATCAGCACAGATACTCAGTATTTT	TRBV5-4	TRBJ2-3	NA	NA
CASSSRTENSPLHF	TGTGCCAGCAGTAGCCGGACAGAGAATTCACCCCTCCACTTT	TRBV6-1	TRBJ1-6	few	NA
CASSDLAGTGESYEQYF	TGTGCCAGCAGTGATCTAGCCGGGACAGGGGAATCCTACGAGCAGTACTTC	TRBV6-1	TRBJ2-7	NA	TRBD1
CATSRELAGAPNEQFF	TGTGCCACCAGCAGAGAACTAGCGGGCGCCCCAAATGAGCAGTTCTTC	TRBV15	TRBJ2-1	many	TRBD2
CSARDNADYGYTF	TGCAGTGCTAGAGATAACGCGGACTATGGCTACACCTTC	TRBV20-1	TRBJ1-2	many	NA
CASSPRQVNNEQFF	TGTGCCAGTAGTCCGCGGCAGGTGAACAATGAGCAGTTCTTC	TRBV19	TRBJ2-1	many	NA
CSARQATGELFF	TGCAGTGCCAGACAGGCCACCGGGGAGCTGTTTTTT	TRBV20-1	TRBJ2-2	many	NA
CATGAWEGQPQHF	TGTGCCACGGGAGCATGGGAAGGTCAGCCCCAGCATTTT	TRBV19	TRBJ1-5	NA	NA